The source of this TCR beta chain is a study of cytomegalovirus exposure and HLA in healthy donors. A multiplex PCR was run with 60 Vbeta primers and 13 Jbeta primers. Libraries were prepared by immunoSEQ multiplex PCR; TCRdb keeps only in-frame clonotypes and omits some of them. Of some 240,000 clones listed, about 78% are singletons. Germline V lookup: CDR1 MNHEY, CDR2 SMNVEV (reference sequence). The CDR3 length is 14 residues. V dropped 3 bases and J dropped 2; count of bases not matched to a gene: 1. The TCR comes from a male donor in good health and CMV-seronegative. The J gene is TRBJ1-2, the V gene TRBV27; the match to TRBD1 covers 9 bases. The sequencing sample was made of PBMCs. The CDR3 is CASSFGTGNYGYTF. The CDR3, as DNA: TGTGCCAGCAGTTTTGGGACAGGGAACTATGGCTACACCTTC.